This is a list of T cell receptor beta chains from one sample in a study of blood T cells in healthy people across ages. A single record per CDR3 protein comes from TCRdb applying MiXCR to the 5' RACE reads. The sample records 700,000 to 950,000 distinct CDR3 sequences, 43% being singletons. The sequencing sample was made of blood. The receptors originated from a woman aged 55-70 years in good health. The CDR3 runs from the conserved cysteine through the conserved F or W. A D gene is named only where the DNA matches it firmly. The listing skips clone size in some rows; elsewhere it reads once, few, many or a size class.

CDR3aa: CASSLWTGWNGYTF
CDR3nt: TGTGCCAGCAGCCTATGGACAGGTTGGAACGGCTACACCTTC
d_gene: TRBD1
abundance: -
j_gene: TRBJ1-2
v_gene: TRBV7-9

CDR3aa: CASTLSGGTRAREQFF
CDR3nt: TGTGCCAGCACCCTATCGGGGGGAACCCGGGCACGTGAGCAGTTCTTC
d_gene: TRBD2
abundance: many
j_gene: TRBJ2-1
v_gene: TRBV7-9

CDR3aa: CSASGGASDLYEQYF
CDR3nt: TGCAGTGCTAGTGGTGGAGCGAGTGATCTCTACGAGCAGTACTTC
d_gene: -
abundance: few
j_gene: TRBJ2-7
v_gene: TRBV20-1

CDR3aa: CSAPAGQSSTDTQYF
CDR3nt: TGCAGTGCTCCAGCAGGACAGTCCAGCACAGATACGCAGTATTTT
d_gene: -
abundance: -
j_gene: TRBJ2-3
v_gene: TRBV20-1

CDR3aa: CASSSGGGPGEAFF
CDR3nt: TGTGCCAGCAGTTCAGGGGGGGGTCCCGGAGAAGCTTTCTTT
d_gene: TRBD1
abundance: few
j_gene: TRBJ1-1
v_gene: TRBV12-3/TRBV12-4

CDR3aa: CASSLASGRNEQFF
CDR3nt: TGTGCCAGCAGCTTAGCTAGCGGGAGGAATGAGCAGTTCTTC
d_gene: TRBD2
abundance: few
j_gene: TRBJ2-1
v_gene: TRBV7-3

CDR3aa: CASSVASLMKGYTF
CDR3nt: TGTGCCAGCAGCGTGGCGTCCCTCATGAAAGGCTACACCTTC
d_gene: -
abundance: few
j_gene: TRBJ1-2
v_gene: TRBV9

CDR3aa: CSVVHTGELFF
CDR3nt: TGCAGCGTTGTCCACACCGGGGAGCTGTTTTTT
d_gene: -
abundance: -
j_gene: TRBJ2-2
v_gene: TRBV29-1

CDR3aa: CASSRSGASNQPQHF
CDR3nt: TGTGCCAGCAGTCGGTCGGGGGCGAGCAATCAGCCCCAGCATTTT
d_gene: -
abundance: -
j_gene: TRBJ1-5
v_gene: TRBV7-2

CDR3aa: CASSAGTGDGYTF
CDR3nt: TGTGCCAGCAGTGCCGGGACAGGGGATGGCTACACCTTC
d_gene: TRBD1
abundance: -
j_gene: TRBJ1-2
v_gene: TRBV6-4

CDR3aa: CASSRDRGPDTQYF
CDR3nt: TGTGCCAGCAGCCGAGACAGGGGGCCGGATACGCAGTATTTT
d_gene: TRBD1
abundance: once
j_gene: TRBJ2-3
v_gene: TRBV27

CDR3aa: CASSYSLLAGTQETQYF
CDR3nt: TGTGCCAGCAGTTACTCTCTATTAGCTGGGACCCAAGAGACCCAGTACTTC
d_gene: -
abundance: many
j_gene: TRBJ2-5
v_gene: TRBV6-2/TRBV6-3

CDR3aa: CASSLMLGGANVLTF
CDR3nt: TGTGCCAGCAGTTTGATGCTGGGCGGGGCCAACGTCCTGACTTTC
d_gene: -
abundance: -
j_gene: TRBJ2-6
v_gene: TRBV12-3/TRBV12-4

CDR3aa: CSARDPWDAYEQYF
CDR3nt: TGCAGTGCTAGAGATCCTTGGGACGCCTACGAGCAGTACTTC
d_gene: -
abundance: -
j_gene: TRBJ2-7
v_gene: TRBV20-1

CDR3aa: CASSFSSGSSQFF
CDR3nt: TGTGCCAGCAGCTTCTCTAGCGGGAGTTCGCAGTTCTTC
d_gene: TRBD2
abundance: few
j_gene: TRBJ2-1
v_gene: TRBV7-9

CDR3aa: CASSGALPLNEQFF
CDR3nt: TGTGCCAGCAGTGGGGCTCTACCTCTCAATGAGCAGTTCTTC
d_gene: -
abundance: -
j_gene: TRBJ2-1
v_gene: TRBV2

CDR3aa: CASSEGQLPSPLHF
CDR3nt: TGTGCCAGCAGTGAGGGCCAGCTTCCCTCACCCCTCCACTTT
d_gene: -
abundance: -
j_gene: TRBJ1-6
v_gene: TRBV2

CDR3aa: CSAVQTGAYEQYF
CDR3nt: TGCAGTGCCGTGCAGACTGGGGCCTACGAGCAGTACTTC
d_gene: -
abundance: many
j_gene: TRBJ2-7
v_gene: TRBV20-1

CDR3aa: CSANRGLAPNEQFF
CDR3nt: TGCAGTGCTAACCGGGGACTAGCGCCGAATGAGCAGTTCTTC
d_gene: TRBD2
abundance: -
j_gene: TRBJ2-1
v_gene: TRBV20-1

CDR3aa: CSARAPGGGAFF
CDR3nt: TGCAGTGCTAGAGCCCCAGGGGGTGGCGCTTTCTTT
d_gene: TRBD1
abundance: -
j_gene: TRBJ1-1
v_gene: TRBV20-1

CDR3aa: CASSQALAGATFF
CDR3nt: TGCGCCAGCAGCCAAGCTCTAGCGGGAGCTACGTTCTTC
d_gene: TRBD2
abundance: -
j_gene: TRBJ2-1
v_gene: TRBV4-1

CDR3aa: CASSQVTAGGNYEQFF
CDR3nt: TGCGCCAGCAGCCAAGTTACGGCGGGAGGTAATTATGAGCAGTTCTTC
d_gene: TRBD2
abundance: -
j_gene: TRBJ2-1
v_gene: TRBV4-3

CDR3aa: CASTRLSVEEQYF
CDR3nt: TGTGCCAGCACCAGACTAAGCGTCGAGGAGCAGTACTTC
d_gene: -
abundance: -
j_gene: TRBJ2-4
v_gene: TRBV6-6

CDR3aa: CASSPATGAGTEAFF
CDR3nt: TGTGCCAGCAGTCCTGCGACAGGGGCCGGCACTGAAGCTTTCTTT
d_gene: TRBD1
abundance: few
j_gene: TRBJ1-1
v_gene: TRBV12-3/TRBV12-4

CDR3aa: CASSVSLRETQYF
CDR3nt: TGTGCCAGCAGTGTTTCCCTCAGGGAGACCCAGTACTTC
d_gene: -
abundance: -
j_gene: TRBJ2-5
v_gene: TRBV28

CDR3aa: CASTLRQTEQPQHF
CDR3nt: TGTGCCAGCACCCTGAGACAGACGGAACAGCCCCAGCATTTT
d_gene: -
abundance: -
j_gene: TRBJ1-5
v_gene: TRBV2

CDR3aa: CASSPQLAGVNEQYF
CDR3nt: TGTGCCAGCAGCCCGCAGCTAGCGGGGGTCAATGAGCAGTACTTC
d_gene: TRBD2
abundance: -
j_gene: TRBJ2-7
v_gene: TRBV12-3/TRBV12-4

CDR3aa: CASSLAGGGHYSNQPQHF
CDR3nt: TGTGCCAGCAGCTTAGCAGGGGGAGGACACTATAGCAATCAGCCCCAGCATTTT
d_gene: -
abundance: -
j_gene: TRBJ1-5
v_gene: TRBV7-2

CDR3aa: CASSRGLSGEKLFF
CDR3nt: TGTGCCAGCAGCCGGGGCCTCTCGGGTGAAAAACTGTTTTTT
d_gene: -
abundance: -
j_gene: TRBJ1-4
v_gene: TRBV3-1

CDR3aa: CASSYTGSGANVLTF
CDR3nt: TGTGCCAGCAGTTATACAGGATCCGGGGCCAACGTCCTGACTTTC
d_gene: -
abundance: -
j_gene: TRBJ2-6
v_gene: TRBV7-9

CDR3aa: CAKERGRCDEQYF
CDR3nt: TGCGCCAAAGAGCGGGGGCGGTGCGACGAGCAGTACTTC
d_gene: TRBD2
abundance: -
j_gene: TRBJ2-7
v_gene: TRBV4-3

CDR3aa: CATSDHPGQGPPPSYNEQFF
CDR3nt: TGTGCCACCAGTGATCACCCGGGACAGGGGCCACCTCCCTCCTACAATGAGCAGTTCTTC
d_gene: TRBD1
abundance: -
j_gene: TRBJ2-1
v_gene: TRBV24-1

CDR3aa: CASSQASDPGGETQYF
CDR3nt: TGTGCCAGCAGCCAAGCCTCGGACCCCGGCGGGGAGACCCAGTACTTC
d_gene: -
abundance: few
j_gene: TRBJ2-5
v_gene: TRBV3-1

CDR3aa: CSVQPGGSGNTIYF
CDR3nt: TGCAGCGTGCAGCCAGGGGGCTCTGGAAACACCATATATTTT
d_gene: TRBD1
abundance: -
j_gene: TRBJ1-3
v_gene: TRBV29-1

CDR3aa: CASSSRLGVNNEQYF
CDR3nt: TGTGCCAGCAGCTCGCGACTAGGGGTGAACAATGAGCAGTACTTC
d_gene: -
abundance: -
j_gene: TRBJ2-7
v_gene: TRBV7-2